This T cell receptor beta chain was captured by sequencing in a study of control samples from healthy donors and cancer patients. About this clone itself: Sequence at one end of the junction differs from germline and may be a read error.

Germline V gene lookup returns CDR1 MDHEN and CDR2 SYDVKM. This CDR3 spans 13 amino acids. Sequencing was performed with immunoSEQ multiplex PCR; in TCRdb, only in-frame clones are kept and a portion is missing. The data hold 200,000 or so clones, with about 90% observed a single time. V is TRBV28 and J is TRBJ2-2, with D perhaps assigned TRBD1 or TRBD2 (6 bases each). Source material: blood. The source of this sequence is a young man in good health. CDR3 nucleotides: TGTGCGAGCACCAGGGGAGGCACCGGGGAGCTGTTTTTT. Translating it yields CASTRGGTGELFF.